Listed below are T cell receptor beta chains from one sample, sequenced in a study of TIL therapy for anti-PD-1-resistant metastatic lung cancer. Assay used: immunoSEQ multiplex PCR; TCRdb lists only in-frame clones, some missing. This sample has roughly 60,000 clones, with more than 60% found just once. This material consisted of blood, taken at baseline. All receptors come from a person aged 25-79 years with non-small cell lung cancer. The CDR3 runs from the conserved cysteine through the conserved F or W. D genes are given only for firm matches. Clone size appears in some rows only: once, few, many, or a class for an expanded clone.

TGTGCCAGCAGCTCCGACAGGGGACAAGAGACCCAGTACTTC CASSSDRGQETQYF TRBV28 TRBD1 TRBJ2-5 -
TGCGCCAGCAGCTTCCAGACAGGCAACTCTGGAAACACCATATATTTT CASSFQTGNSGNTIYF TRBV5-1 - TRBJ1-3 -
TGTGCCAGCAGCTTCGGGCCCTCCTACGAGCAGTACTTC CASSFGPSYEQYF TRBV13 - TRBJ2-7 once
TGTGCCAGCAGCCCCAGAGCGGGGGGGCCGACAGATACGCAGTATTTT CASSPRAGGPTDTQYF TRBV7-9 TRBD2 TRBJ2-3 -
TGTGCCAGCAGTCACCCCCCCACGAGGAGCTACACCTTC CASSHPPTRSYTF TRBV6-5 - TRBJ1-2 -
TGTGCCAGCAGCTCAAACAGGGGTCAGCCCCAGCATTTT CASSSNRGQPQHF TRBV13 TRBD1 TRBJ1-5 -
TGTGCCAGCAGCCTTCGTCCTGATGGACAGGGGGTTGAGCAGTACTTC CASSLRPDGQGVEQYF TRBV21-1 - TRBJ2-7 -
TGCGCCAGCAGCTTGGGTCTAGCGGGAGGAAATGAGCAGTTCTTC CASSLGLAGGNEQFF TRBV5-1 TRBD2 TRBJ2-1 -
TGTGCCAGCAGCTCCGAGGGGGGACAATCCTACGAGCAGTACTTC CASSSEGGQSYEQYF TRBV7-2 - TRBJ2-7 -
TGTGCCAGCAGCCGCCCCGGGGGCGAGAACGAGCAGTACTTC CASSRPGGENEQYF TRBV7-2 - TRBJ2-7 -
TGTGCCTGGAGTGTACGTGGAAACACCATATATTTT CAWSVRGNTIYF TRBV30 - TRBJ1-3 few
TGTGCCTGGAGTGTAGGCCGTTACGAGCAGTACTTC CAWSVGRYEQYF TRBV30 - TRBJ2-7 few
TGTGCCAGCAGCTTGGCCTTGGTGGGTCTCACTGGCTACACCTTC CASSLALVGLTGYTF TRBV5-4 - TRBJ1-2 -
TGTGCCAGCACCGCGGGGGCCAGCACAGATACGCAGTATTTT CASTAGASTDTQYF TRBV5-4 - TRBJ2-3 once
TGTGCCAGCAGTTCATGGGGAGCGGGAGAGGATACGCAGTATTTT CASSSWGAGEDTQYF TRBV27 TRBD2 TRBJ2-3 -
TGTGCCAGTAGCAATTTTGCGGGACAGCGGTATGGCTACACCTTC CASSNFAGQRYGYTF TRBV19 TRBD1 TRBJ1-2 few
TGCGCCAGCAGCCAAGCAGGGCTAGCGGGGATTGGGACCGGGGAGCTGTTTTTT CASSQAGLAGIGTGELFF TRBV4-1 TRBD2 TRBJ2-2 -
TGTGCCAGCAGCTTAAACTTATTGGGGACAGGGGGTTATACCGGGGAGCTGTTTTTT CASSLNLLGTGGYTGELFF TRBV7-9 TRBD1 TRBJ2-2 -
TGTGCCAGCAGACCTCTCGAAGGGCAGGGGACTTTCTCACCCCTCCACTTT CASRPLEGQGTFSPLHF TRBV28 - TRBJ1-6 -
TGTGCCAGCAGCCAAGGACTGGCCGCAGATACGCAGTATTTT CASSQGLAADTQYF TRBV7-8 - TRBJ2-3 -
TGTGCCAGCAGTGTTGAACGCAGCGGCTACACCTTC CASSVERSGYTF TRBV2 - TRBJ1-2 many
TGTGCCAGTAGTATCGAACAGCTGAACACCGGGGAGCTGTTTTTT CASSIEQLNTGELFF TRBV19 - TRBJ2-2 -
TGTGCCAGCGGGCTTGGGGGCGATTCACCCCTCCACTTT CASGLGGDSPLHF TRBV19 - TRBJ1-6 -
TGTGCCAGCAGCCCGGACAGGGGAGAGACCCAGTACTTC CASSPDRGETQYF TRBV11-3 TRBD1 TRBJ2-5 -
TGCGCCAGCAGCCTCTCGGACAGGACGGTTAGGGGCACTGAAGCTTTCTTT CASSLSDRTVRGTEAFF TRBV4-3 TRBD1 TRBJ1-1 once
TGTGCCAGTAGTCTGGTACACCTGGCAACTAATGAAAAACTGTTTTTT CASSLVHLATNEKLFF TRBV19 - TRBJ1-4 -
TGCGCCAGCAGCTTGACTGGGACAGCTAGCACAGATACGCAGTATTTT CASSLTGTASTDTQYF TRBV5-1 TRBD1 TRBJ2-3 -
TGTGCCAGCAAGATCTCCCCGTCCGGGGAGCTGTTTTTT CASKISPSGELFF TRBV5-6 - TRBJ2-2 -
TGTGCCACCCTATTGCCCGGGACACAAGAGACCCAGTACTTC CATLLPGTQETQYF TRBV6-6 - TRBJ2-5 -
TGTGCTAGTGGTTTGGGACCCGGGACAGGGATAGAAGCTTTCTTT CASGLGPGTGIEAFF TRBV12-5 TRBD1 TRBJ1-1 -
TGTGCCAGCAGCTTAACTGGGGGAGGGCCCTACAATGAGCAGTTCTTC CASSLTGGGPYNEQFF TRBV7-3 TRBD2 TRBJ2-1 -
TGTGCCAGCAGCGTAGGAGCAGGGTTGACGCAGTATTTT CASSVGAGLTQYF TRBV9 - TRBJ2-3 -
TGTGCCAGCAGCCCACGGGTTTCAGGGGAGGGCAATACTGAAGCTTTCTTT CASSPRVSGEGNTEAFF TRBV7-2 - TRBJ1-1 -
TGTGCCAGCAGCCATTTACGGGACAGGAGAAGGCACACCTTC CASSHLRDRRRHTF TRBV11-2 TRBD1 TRBJ1-2 few
TGTGCCAGCAGTAAACCGGGACTAGCTATCTATGAGCAGTTCTTC CASSKPGLAIYEQFF TRBV25-1 TRBD2 TRBJ2-1 -
TGTGCCAGCTCACCGCGGGAGGGTCGGCCGGATACGCAGTATTTT CASSPREGRPDTQYF TRBV18 TRBD2 TRBJ2-3 -
TGTGCCAGCAGCGTAAACGGCGAAAAACTGTTTTTT CASSVNGEKLFF TRBV9 - TRBJ1-4 -
TGTGCCAGCAGCTTATCCCCGTATGCTAACTATGGCTACACCTTC CASSLSPYANYGYTF TRBV7-8 - TRBJ1-2 -
TGTGCCAGCAGCTTGGCCAGGGAGGAAAACACCATATATTTT CASSLAREENTIYF TRBV5-6 - TRBJ1-3 -